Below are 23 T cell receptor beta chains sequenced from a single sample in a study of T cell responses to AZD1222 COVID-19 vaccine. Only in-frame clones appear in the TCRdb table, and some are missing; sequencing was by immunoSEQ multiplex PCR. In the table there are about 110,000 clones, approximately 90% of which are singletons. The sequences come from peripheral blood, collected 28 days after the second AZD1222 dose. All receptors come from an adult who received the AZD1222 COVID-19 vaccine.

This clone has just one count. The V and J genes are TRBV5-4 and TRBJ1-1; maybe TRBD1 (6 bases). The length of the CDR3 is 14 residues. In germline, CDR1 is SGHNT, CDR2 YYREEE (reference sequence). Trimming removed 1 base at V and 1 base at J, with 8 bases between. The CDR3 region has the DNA TGTGCCAGCAGCTTGATGGACAGGAACACTGAAGCTTTCTTT. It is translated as CASSLMDRNTEAFF.

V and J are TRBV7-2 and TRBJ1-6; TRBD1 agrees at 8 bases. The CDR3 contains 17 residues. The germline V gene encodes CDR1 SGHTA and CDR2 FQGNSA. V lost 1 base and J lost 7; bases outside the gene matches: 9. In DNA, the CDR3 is TGTGCCAGCAGCTTAGGAACAGACAGGGGAACAAATTCACCCCTCCACTTT. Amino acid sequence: CASSLGTDRGTNSPLHF.

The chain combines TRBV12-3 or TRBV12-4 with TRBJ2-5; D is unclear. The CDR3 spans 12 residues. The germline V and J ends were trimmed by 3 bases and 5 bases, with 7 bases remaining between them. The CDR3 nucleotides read TGTGCCAGCAGTTTGCCCGGGGAGACCCAGTACTTC. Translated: CASSLPGETQYF.

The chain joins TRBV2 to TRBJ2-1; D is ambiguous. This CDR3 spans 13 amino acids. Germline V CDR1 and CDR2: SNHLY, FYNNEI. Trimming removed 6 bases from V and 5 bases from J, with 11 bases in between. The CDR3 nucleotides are TGTGCCAGCAGCCAAAACGGAGACAATGAGCAGTTCTTC. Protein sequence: CASSQNGDNEQFF.

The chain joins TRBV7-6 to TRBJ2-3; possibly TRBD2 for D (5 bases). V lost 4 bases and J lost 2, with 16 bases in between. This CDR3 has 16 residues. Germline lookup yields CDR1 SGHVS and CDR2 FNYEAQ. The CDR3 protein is CASSSPRAEITDTQYF. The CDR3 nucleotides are TGTGCCAGCAGCTCGCCACGAGCGGAGATCACAGATACGCAGTATTTT.

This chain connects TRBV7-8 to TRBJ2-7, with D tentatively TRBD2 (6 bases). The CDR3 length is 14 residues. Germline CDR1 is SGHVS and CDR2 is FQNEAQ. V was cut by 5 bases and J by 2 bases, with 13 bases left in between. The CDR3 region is CASSHLGLTYEQYF. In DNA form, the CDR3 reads TGTGCCAGCAGCCACTTGGGACTTACCTACGAGCAGTACTTC.

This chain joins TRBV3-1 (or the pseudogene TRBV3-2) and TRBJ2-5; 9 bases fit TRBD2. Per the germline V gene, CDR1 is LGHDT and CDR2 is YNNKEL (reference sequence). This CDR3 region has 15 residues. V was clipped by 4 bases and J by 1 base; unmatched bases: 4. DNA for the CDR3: TGTGCCAGCAGCCGACTAGCGGAACTCCAAGAGACCCAGTACTTC. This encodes CASSRLAELQETQYF.

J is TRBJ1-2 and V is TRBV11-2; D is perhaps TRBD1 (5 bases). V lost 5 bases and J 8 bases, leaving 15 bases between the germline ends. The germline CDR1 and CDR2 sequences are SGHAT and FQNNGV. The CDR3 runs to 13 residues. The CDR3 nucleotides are TGTGCCAGCAGCCCAGGGAATCTTCGAGGCTACACCTTC. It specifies CASSPGNLRGYTF.

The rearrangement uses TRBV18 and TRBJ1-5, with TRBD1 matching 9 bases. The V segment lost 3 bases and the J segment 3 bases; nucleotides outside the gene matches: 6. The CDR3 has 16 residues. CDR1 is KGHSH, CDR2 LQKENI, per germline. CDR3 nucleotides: TGTGCCAGCTCACCTGGGACAGGGAGGGTCAATCAGCCCCAGCATTTT. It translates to CASSPGTGRVNQPQHF.

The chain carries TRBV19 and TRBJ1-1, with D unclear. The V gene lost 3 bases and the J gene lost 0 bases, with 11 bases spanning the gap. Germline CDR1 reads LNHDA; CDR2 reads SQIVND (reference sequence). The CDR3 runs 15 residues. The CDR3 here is CASSIFADLNTEAFF. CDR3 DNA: TGTGCCAGTAGTATTTTTGCAGATTTGAACACTGAAGCTTTCTTT.

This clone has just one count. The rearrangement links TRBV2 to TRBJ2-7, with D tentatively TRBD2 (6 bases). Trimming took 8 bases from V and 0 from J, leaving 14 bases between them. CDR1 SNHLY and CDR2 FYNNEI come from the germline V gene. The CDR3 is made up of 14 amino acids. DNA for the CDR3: TGTGCCAGCCGGGCGGAGGGAAGCTCCTACGAGCAGTACTTC. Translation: CASRAEGSSYEQYF.

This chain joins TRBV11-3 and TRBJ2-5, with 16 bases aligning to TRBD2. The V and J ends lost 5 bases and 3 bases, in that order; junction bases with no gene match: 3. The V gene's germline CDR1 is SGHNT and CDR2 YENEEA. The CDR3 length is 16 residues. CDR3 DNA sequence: TGTGCCAGCAGCCGAGGGACTAGCGGGGGGGAAGAGACCCAGTACTTC. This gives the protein CASSRGTSGGEETQYF.

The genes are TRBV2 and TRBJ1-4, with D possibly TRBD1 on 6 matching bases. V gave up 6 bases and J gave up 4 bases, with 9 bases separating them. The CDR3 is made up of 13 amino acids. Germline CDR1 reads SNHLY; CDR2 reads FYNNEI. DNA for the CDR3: TGTGCCAGCAGGGACAGCGGTAATGAAAAACTGTTTTTT. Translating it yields CASRDSGNEKLFF. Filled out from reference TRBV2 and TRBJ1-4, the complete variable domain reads EPEVTQTPSHQVTQMGQEVILRCVPISNHLYFYWYRQILGQKVEFLVSFYNNEISEKSEIFDDQFSVERPDGSNFTLKIRSTKLEDSAMYFCASRDSGNEKLFFGSGTQLSVL.

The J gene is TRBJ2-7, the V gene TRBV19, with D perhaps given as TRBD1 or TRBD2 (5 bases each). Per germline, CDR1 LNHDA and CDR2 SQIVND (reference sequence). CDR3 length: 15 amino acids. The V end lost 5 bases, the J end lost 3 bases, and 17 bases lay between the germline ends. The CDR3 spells CASSSGSGARYEQYF. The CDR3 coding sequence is TGTGCCAGTAGTTCAGGGAGTGGGGCCCGCTACGAGCAGTACTTC.

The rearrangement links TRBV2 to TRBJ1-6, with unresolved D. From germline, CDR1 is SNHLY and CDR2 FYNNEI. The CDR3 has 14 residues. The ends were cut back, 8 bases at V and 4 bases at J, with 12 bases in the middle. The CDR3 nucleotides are TGTGCCAGCGTTGGGCCGGATTATAATTCACCCCTCCACTTT. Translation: CASVGPDYNSPLHF.

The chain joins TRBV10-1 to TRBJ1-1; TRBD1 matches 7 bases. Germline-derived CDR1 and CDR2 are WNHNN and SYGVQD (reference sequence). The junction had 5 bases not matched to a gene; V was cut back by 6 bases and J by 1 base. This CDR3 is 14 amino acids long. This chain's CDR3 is CASSLGDRNTEAFF. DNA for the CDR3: TGCGCCAGCAGCCTTGGGGACAGGAACACTGAAGCTTTCTTT.

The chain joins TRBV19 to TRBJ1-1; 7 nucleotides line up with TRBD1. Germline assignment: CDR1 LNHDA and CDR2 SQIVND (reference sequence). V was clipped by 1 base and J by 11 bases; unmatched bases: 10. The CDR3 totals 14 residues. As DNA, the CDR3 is TGTGCCAGTAGTATAGCCATTACAGGGGAAGGGGCTTTCTTT. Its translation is CASSIAITGEGAFF.

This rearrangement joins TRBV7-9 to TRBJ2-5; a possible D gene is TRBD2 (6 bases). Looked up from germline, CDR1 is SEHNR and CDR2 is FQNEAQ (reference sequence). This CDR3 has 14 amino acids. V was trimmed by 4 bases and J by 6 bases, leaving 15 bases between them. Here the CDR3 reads CASSSGLAIKTQYF. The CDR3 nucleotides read TGTGCCAGCAGCTCGGGACTGGCTATCAAGACCCAGTACTTC.

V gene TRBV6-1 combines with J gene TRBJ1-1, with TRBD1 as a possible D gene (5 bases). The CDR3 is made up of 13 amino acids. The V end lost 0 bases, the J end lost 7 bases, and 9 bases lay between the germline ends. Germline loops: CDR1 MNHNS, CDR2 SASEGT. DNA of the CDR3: TGTGCCAGCAGTGAAGCCTCAGACAGTGAAGCTTTCTTT. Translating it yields CASSEASDSEAFF.

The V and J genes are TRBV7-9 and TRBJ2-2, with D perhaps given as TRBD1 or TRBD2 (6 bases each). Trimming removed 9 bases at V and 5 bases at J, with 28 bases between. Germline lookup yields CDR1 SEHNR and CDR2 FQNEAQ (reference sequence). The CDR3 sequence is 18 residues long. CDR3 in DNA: TGTGCCAGTCAACCAACCCCCGGGGGCGGGCCGGGGACCGGGGAGCTGTTTTTT. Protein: CASQPTPGGGPGTGELFF.

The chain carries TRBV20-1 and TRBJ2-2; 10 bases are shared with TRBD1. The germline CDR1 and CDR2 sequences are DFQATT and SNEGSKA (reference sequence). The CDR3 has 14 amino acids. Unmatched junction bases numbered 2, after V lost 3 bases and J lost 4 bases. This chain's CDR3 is CSASGTGVTGELFF. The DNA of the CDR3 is TGCAGTGCTAGTGGGACAGGGGTCACCGGGGAGCTGTTTTTT.

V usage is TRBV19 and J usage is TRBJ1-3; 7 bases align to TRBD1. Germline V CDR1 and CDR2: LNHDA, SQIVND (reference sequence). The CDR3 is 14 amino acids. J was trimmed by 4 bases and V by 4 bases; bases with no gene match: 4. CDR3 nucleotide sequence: TGTGCCAGTAGTACGGGACAGCAAGGAAACACCATATATTTT. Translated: CASSTGQQGNTIYF. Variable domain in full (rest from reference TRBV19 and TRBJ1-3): DGGITQSPKYLFRKEGQNVTLSCEQNLNHDAMYWYRQDPGQGLRLIYYSQIVNDFQKGDIAEGYSVSREKKESFPLTVTSAQKNPTAFYLCASSTGQQGNTIYFGEGSWLTVV.

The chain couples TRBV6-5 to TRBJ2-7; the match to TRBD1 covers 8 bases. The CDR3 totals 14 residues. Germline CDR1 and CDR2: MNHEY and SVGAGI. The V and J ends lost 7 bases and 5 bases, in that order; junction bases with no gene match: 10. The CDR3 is CASMTRQGSNEQYF. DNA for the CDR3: TGTGCCAGCATGACCCGACAGGGGTCCAACGAGCAGTACTTC.